This T cell receptor (beta chain) was profiled in a study of T cells in Graves' hyperthyroidism and ophthalmopathy. Across the study: Before treatment of any kind, peripheral blood was taken at initial diagnosis.

Template material for amplifying TCR beta CDR3 regions consisted of RNA transcripts. In the first-round RT-PCR of the TCR CDR3, the HTBI primer set was used. One entry per CDR3 protein results from TCRdb running MiXCR on the multiplex PCR reads. The sample carries hundreds of thousands of distinct CDR3 sequences, less than 15% recorded once. This clonotype was found a few times. Its antigen remains unidentified. Overall study findings and caveats: In the blood, most expanded thyroid clonotypes above 0.001 appeared as well.

The CDR3 extends over 14 amino acids. The V end lost 5 bases, the J end lost 7 bases, and 17 bases lay between the germline ends. Germline values: CDR1 SEHNR, CDR2 FQNEAQ (reference sequence). Hyperthyroidism was newly diagnosed in patients aged 18 to 65 (duration under 2 months). Fresh peripheral blood, around 9.3 ml, was the source of the PBMCs. The sequence was collected from a middle-aged woman with Graves' hyperthyroidism. The V gene is TRBV7-9, the J gene TRBJ2-5, with D possibly TRBD1 on 6 matching bases. Sequencing was performed on blood. The CDR3 bases are TGTGCCAGCAGCACCAAACTGGGGGCCATGACCCAGTACTTC. Encoded protein: CASSTKLGAMTQYF.